This T cell receptor (beta chain) was profiled in a study of long-term antiretroviral therapy in people with HIV. Turning to the study itself: It was about a decade before the 2015 immediate-ART recommendation that the earliest samples were taken.

This CDR3 spans 14 amino acids. Germline CDR1 LGHNT, CDR2 FRNRAP. Trimming stripped 1 base from V and 5 bases from J, with 11 bases between. Donors each had at least one pre-ART PBMC sample and at least two post-ART ones. Samples were assayed with immunoSEQ v3.0 at survey level. Sequencing was performed with immunoSEQ multiplex PCR; in TCRdb, only in-frame clones are kept and a portion is missing. The sample contains about 18,000 clones, approximately 80% of which appear only once. Sequenced here: unsorted PBMCs, sampled 0.3 years after starting antiretroviral therapy. The TCR originated in a woman aged 50 to 60 with HIV. The chain employs TRBV12-5 and TRBJ2-5; D is possibly TRBD2 (7 bases). The CDR3 sequence is CASGLGGGRETQYF. The CDR3 nucleotides read TGTGCTAGTGGTTTGGGGGGGGGCAGGGAGACCCAGTACTTC.